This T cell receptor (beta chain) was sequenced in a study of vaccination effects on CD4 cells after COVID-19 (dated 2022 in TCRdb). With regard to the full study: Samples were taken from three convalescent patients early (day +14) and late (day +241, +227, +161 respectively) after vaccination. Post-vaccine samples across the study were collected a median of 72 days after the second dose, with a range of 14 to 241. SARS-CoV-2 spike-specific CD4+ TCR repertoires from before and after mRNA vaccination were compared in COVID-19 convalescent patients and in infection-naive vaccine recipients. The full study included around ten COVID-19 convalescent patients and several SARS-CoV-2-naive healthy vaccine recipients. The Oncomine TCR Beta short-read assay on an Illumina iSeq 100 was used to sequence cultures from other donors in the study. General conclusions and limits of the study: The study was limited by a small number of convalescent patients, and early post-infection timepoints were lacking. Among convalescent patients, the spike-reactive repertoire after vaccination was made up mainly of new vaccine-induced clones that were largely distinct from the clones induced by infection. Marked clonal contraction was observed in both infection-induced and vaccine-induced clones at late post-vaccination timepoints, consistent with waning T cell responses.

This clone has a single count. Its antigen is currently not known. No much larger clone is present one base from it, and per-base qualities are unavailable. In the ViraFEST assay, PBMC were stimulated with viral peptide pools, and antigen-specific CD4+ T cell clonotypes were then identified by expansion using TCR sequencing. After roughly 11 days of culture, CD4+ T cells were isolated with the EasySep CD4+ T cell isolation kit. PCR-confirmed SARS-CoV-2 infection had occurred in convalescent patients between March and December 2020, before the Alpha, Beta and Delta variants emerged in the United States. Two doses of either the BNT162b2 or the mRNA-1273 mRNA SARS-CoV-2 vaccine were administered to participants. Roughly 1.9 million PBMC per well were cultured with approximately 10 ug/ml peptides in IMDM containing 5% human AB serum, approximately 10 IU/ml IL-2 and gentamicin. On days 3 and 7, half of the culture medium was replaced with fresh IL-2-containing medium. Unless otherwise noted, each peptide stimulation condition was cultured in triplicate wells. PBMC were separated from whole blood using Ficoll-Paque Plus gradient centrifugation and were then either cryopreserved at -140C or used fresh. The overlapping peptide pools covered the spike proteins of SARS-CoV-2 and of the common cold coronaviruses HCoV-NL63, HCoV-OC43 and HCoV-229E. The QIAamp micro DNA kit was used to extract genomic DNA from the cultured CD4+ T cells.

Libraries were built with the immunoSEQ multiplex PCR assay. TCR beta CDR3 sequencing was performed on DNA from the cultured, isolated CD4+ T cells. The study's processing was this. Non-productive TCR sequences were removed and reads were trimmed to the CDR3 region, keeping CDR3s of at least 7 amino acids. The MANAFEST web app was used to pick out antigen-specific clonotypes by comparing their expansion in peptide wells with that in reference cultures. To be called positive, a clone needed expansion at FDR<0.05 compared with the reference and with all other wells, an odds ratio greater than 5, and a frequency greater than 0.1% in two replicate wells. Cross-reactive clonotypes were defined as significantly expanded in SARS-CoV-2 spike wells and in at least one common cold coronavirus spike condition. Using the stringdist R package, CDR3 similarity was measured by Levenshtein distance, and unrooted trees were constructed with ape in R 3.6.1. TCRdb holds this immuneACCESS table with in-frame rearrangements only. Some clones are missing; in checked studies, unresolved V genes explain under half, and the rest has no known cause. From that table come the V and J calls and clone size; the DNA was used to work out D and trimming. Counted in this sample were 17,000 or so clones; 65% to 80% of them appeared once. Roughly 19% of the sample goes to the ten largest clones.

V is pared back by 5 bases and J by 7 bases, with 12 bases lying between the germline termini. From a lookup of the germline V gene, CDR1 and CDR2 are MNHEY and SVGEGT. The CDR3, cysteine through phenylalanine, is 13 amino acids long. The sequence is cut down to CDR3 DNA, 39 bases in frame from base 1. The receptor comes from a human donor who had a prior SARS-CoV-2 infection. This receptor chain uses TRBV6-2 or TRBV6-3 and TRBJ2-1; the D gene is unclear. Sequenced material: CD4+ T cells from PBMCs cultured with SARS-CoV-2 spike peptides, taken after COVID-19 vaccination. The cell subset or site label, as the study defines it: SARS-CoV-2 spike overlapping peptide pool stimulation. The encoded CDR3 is CASSPTTFNEQFF. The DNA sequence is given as TGTGCCAGCAGTCCCACAACCTTTAATGAGCAGTTCTTC.